This is a list of T cell receptor beta chains from one sample in a study of cytomegalovirus exposure and HLA in healthy donors. Data came from immunoSEQ multiplex PCR; TCRdb stores just in-frame clones and leaves some out. The sample lists around 140,000 clones, 80% seen once, with 2.5% to 3.5% in the top ten. The specimen was PBMCs. These receptors were taken from a woman younger than 45 in good health and CMV-seronegative. Both conserved end residues are part of each CDR3. D genes are given only for firm matches. Rows give clone size only sometimes, using once, few, many, or a class for an expanded clone.

cdr3_aa,cdr3_nt,clone_size,d_call,v_call,j_call
CASSPRGDKYEQYF,TGTGCCAGCAGCCCCCGGGGGGACAAATACGAGCAGTACTTC,few,-,TRBV9,TRBJ2-7
CASSQDKAAGSKKLFF,TGTGCCAGCAGCCAAGATAAGGCAGCCGGGAGTAAAAAACTGTTTTTT,once,-,TRBV14,TRBJ1-4
CASSPQGELTEAFF,TGTGCCAGCAGCCCACAGGGGGAATTAACTGAAGCTTTCTTT,-,TRBD1,TRBV7-2,TRBJ1-1
CASSKGEPGNTIYF,TGTGCCAGCAGCAAGGGGGAACCTGGAAACACCATATATTTT,-,-,TRBV9,TRBJ1-3
CASSRTGANTEAFF,TGTGCCAGCAGCAGGACAGGGGCCAACACTGAAGCTTTCTTT,-,TRBD1,TRBV5-5,TRBJ1-1
CASSFTRLRGGQWEQFF,TGTGCCAGCAGCTTCACTCGTTTGCGGGGGGGACAATGGGAGCAGTTCTTC,-,TRBD2,TRBV7-8,TRBJ2-1
CASSDQGGNTEAFF,TGTGCCAGTAGCGACCAAGGGGGGAACACTGAAGCTTTCTTT,-,-,TRBV19,TRBJ1-1
CAISVRTAQNTEAFF,TGTGCCATCAGTGTTAGGACAGCACAGAACACTGAAGCTTTCTTT,-,-,TRBV10-3,TRBJ1-1
CSARVLHEQFF,TGCAGTGCTAGAGTTCTACATGAGCAGTTCTTC,-,-,TRBV20-1,TRBJ2-1
CASGTGYSYEQYF,TGTGCCAGCGGGACAGGGTATTCCTACGAGCAGTACTTC,-,TRBD1,TRBV6-6,TRBJ2-7
CASSPSLSSGANVLTF,TGTGCCAGCAGTCCTTCACTGAGCTCTGGGGCCAACGTCCTGACTTTC,-,-,TRBV2,TRBJ2-6